This T cell receptor (beta chain) was found in a study of human T cells and chemical hapten exposure. Broader study findings: While controls formed fewer of them, expanded TCRs formed significantly more large CDR3 similarity clusters. With DPC sensitization, TCRs exceeding 1 in 1000 frequency showed no change.

Time point indicated: patch test 2, 6 weeks after DPC sensitization. Treatment meaning: therapeutic diphenylcyclopropenone sensitization with weekly scalp DPC. The total RNA was obtained from whole blood that was not fractionated. This clonotype occurred many times. The antigen remains undetermined. Original analysis: A per-sample median of roughly 96,000 TCRs was observed, with a range of about 23,224 to 750,000. TCRdb reprocessed the RACE reads with MiXCR, giving one entry per CDR3 protein. None of the V and J calls come from the authors' own analysis; TCRdb made them. This table has some 42,000 distinct CDR3 sequences, approximately 9.7% appearing once. This clonotype was obtained from a woman in her thirties with alopecia areata. Some clones in this sample may be carry-over from other donors' samples. The material was whole blood, obtained in connection with sensitization to the hapten diphenylcyclopropenone (DPC).

The CDR3 loop reads CASSLDLGGPFYGYTF. The DNA for the CDR3 is TGTGCCAGCAGCTTAGATCTGGGGGGTCCATTCTATGGCTACACCTTC. The chain couples TRBV7-2 to TRBJ1-2; D is possibly TRBD1 (5 bases). The CDR3 is 16 residues long. V gave up 1 base and J gave up 4 bases, with 16 bases separating them. CDR1 is SGHTA and CDR2 is FQGNSA in the germline V gene.